Shown below are 5 T cell receptor beta chains from a single sample sequenced in a study of CD8+ T cells in alopecia areata. Treatment in this sample: oral pan-JAK inhibitor, 5-10 mg twice daily. Reverse transcribed after extraction, RNA yielded cDNA as the sequencing template. The repertoire was sequenced with immunoSEQ multiplex PCR; TCRdb's copy has only in-frame clones and lacks some. The sample holds under 200,000 clones, less than 70% seen once. Source: CD4+ T cells sorted from blood, taken at week 24, from a patient treated with tofacitinib. The receptors shown here come from a human donor with alopecia areata.

The rearrangement links TRBV9 to TRBJ1-2, with D hard to call. This CDR3 comprises 13 residues. CDR1 SGDLS and CDR2 YYNGEE come from the germline V gene. Trimming pared 0 bases from V and 2 bases from J, leaving 5 bases between. CDR3 DNA: TGTGCCAGCAGCGTAGTAGCCAACTATGGCTACACCTTC. This translates into CASSVVANYGYTF.

This clone was seen more than once but under ten times. This rearrangement joins TRBV29-1 to TRBJ2-7; TRBD1 matches 7 bases. CDR3 length equals 13 residues. CDR1 is SQVTM and CDR2 is ANQGSEA in the germline V gene. With V trimmed by 4 bases and J by 9 bases, 12 bases remained unmatched. The CDR3 region is CSVGWGEGAGQYF. For the CDR3, the DNA is TGCAGCGTTGGATGGGGTGAGGGGGCCGGGCAGTACTTC.

Details on this clone: Sequence at one end of the junction differs from germline and may be a read error. The genes are TRBV7-7 and TRBJ2-1; possibly TRBD1 for D (7 bases). This CDR3 spans 15 amino acids. Germline CDR1 and CDR2: SSHAT and FNYEAQ (reference sequence). Here the CDR3 DNA reads TGTGCTAGCAGCTTAGGAGGGACAGTCTCCAATGAGCAGTTCTTC. Translating gives CASSLGGTVSNEQFF. Looking up the rest from reference TRBV7-7 and TRBJ2-1 gives the full variable domain: GAGVSQSPRYKVTKRGQDVTLRCDPISSHATLYWYQQALGQGPEFLTYFNYEAQPDKSGLPSDRFSAERPEGSISTLTIQRTEQRDSAMYRCASSLGGTVSNEQFFGPGTRLTVL.

In its sample, this clone was seen a few times. The CDR3 is CATSSRGGEAFF. DNA of the CDR3: TGTGCCACCAGCAGCAGAGGGGGGGAAGCTTTCTTT. The gene calls are TRBV15 and TRBJ1-1; D is perhaps TRBD1 (6 bases). Germline CDR1 LNHNV, CDR2 YYDKDF (reference sequence). CDR3 length: 12 residues. V gave up 3 bases and J gave up 8 bases, with 10 bases separating them.

The chain employs TRBV30 and TRBJ1-1; unclear D gene. In germline, CDR1 is GTSNPN, CDR2 SVGIG (reference sequence). Trimming shortened V by 5 bases and J by 1 base, and 14 bases separated the two germline ends. CDR3 length: 14 residues. CDR3 region: CAWGPLGSNTEAFF. In nucleotides, the CDR3 is TGTGCCTGGGGACCCTTGGGGTCGAACACTGAAGCTTTCTTT. Complete variable domain (other parts from reference TRBV30 and TRBJ1-1): SQTIHQWPATLVQPVGSPLSLECTVEGTSNPNLYWYRQAAGRGLQLLFYSVGIGQISSEVPQNLSASRPQDRQFILSSKKLLLSDSGFYLCAWGPLGSNTEAFFGQGTRLTVV.